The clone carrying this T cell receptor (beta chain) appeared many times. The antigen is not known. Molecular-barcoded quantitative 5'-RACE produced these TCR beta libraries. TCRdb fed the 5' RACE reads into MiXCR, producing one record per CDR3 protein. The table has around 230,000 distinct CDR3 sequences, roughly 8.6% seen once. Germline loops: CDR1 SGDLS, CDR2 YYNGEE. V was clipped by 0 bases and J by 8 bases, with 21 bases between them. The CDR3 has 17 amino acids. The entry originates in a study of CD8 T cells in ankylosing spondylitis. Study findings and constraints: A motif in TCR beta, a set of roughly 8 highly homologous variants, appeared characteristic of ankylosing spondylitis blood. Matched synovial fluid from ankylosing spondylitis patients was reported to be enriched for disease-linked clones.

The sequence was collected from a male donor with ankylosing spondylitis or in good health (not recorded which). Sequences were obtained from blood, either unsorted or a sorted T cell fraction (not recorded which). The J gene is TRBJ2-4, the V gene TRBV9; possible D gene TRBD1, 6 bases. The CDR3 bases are TGTGCCAGCAGCGTAGCCCCCGGAAGGGGGAAGGGTGACATTCAGTACTTC. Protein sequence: CASSVAPGRGKGDIQYF.